This T cell receptor (beta chain) came from a study of cytomegalovirus exposure and HLA in healthy donors listed by TCRdb under 2017. At the level of the whole study: An earlier analysis of roughly 630 of the donors reported 250 to 300 Gb of sequence data and some 120 million unique TCR beta sequences from roughly 180 million T cells. Approximately 310 gigabases of sequencing data and approximately 80 million unique TCR sequences were included in an early release covering roughly 600 HLA-typed donors. Of the roughly 400 genotyped donors, approximately 83% fell in the genetic ancestry cluster associated with self-reported Caucasian donors. The study was designed to test whether signatures of past pathogen exposure could be identified by cataloging public T cell receptors. Using immunosequencing, the study profiled T cell repertoires from around 680 subjects and related those repertoires to cytomegalovirus serostatus. In addition to the first cohort of 666 subjects, a separate validation cohort of about 120 different subjects was used. To predict cytomegalovirus infection status, the study combined high-throughput TCR immunosequencing, statistical association of individual TCRs with disease status, and machine learning. A later analysis re-examined previously published TCR beta repertoires from about 700 donors and added high-resolution HLA genotyping to investigate patterns of TCR occurrence. Rather than using new phenotypic data, the later analysis identified candidate immune exposures from TCR beta sequences and from how often those sequences occurred across donors. An earlier analysis of several hundred of the donors applied high-throughput TCR beta sequencing to assess whether each TCR beta V gene segment acted as functional or pseudogenic. Donor age, sex, ethnicity and CMV serostatus were compiled together with the repertoire data. Genome-wide SNP genotypes for about 60% of the roughly 700 donors were used in a later genetic analysis, which treated that subset as a discovery cohort. Every repertoire in the discovery cohort had been generated on one and the same sequencing platform. HLA typing included class I and class II loci at four-digit resolution. The number of typed donors differed by locus: roughly 629-640 for A, B, C, DRB1 and DQB1; 500 to 550 for DQA1; roughly 600 for DPA1; and about 470 for DPB1. Because of strong linkage in the cohort, five DR-DQ haplotypes were treated as single units for association and clustering. Among several hundred genotyped donors of the cohort, an average of around 250,000 unique TCR beta nucleotide sequences was sequenced per donor, of which about 18% were non-productive. Results and caveats for the whole study, not just this receptor: The authors suggested that the approach could potentially be generalized to other disease states and immunological phenotypes. In both the original and validation cohorts, the classifier was reported to diagnose cytomegalovirus status with high specificity and sensitivity. A cluster of highly shared sequence variants was judged likely to be a technical artifact of the sequencing pipeline. In a later analysis, most CMV-associated TCR beta chains were found to appear HLA-restricted, with HLA associations seemingly driven largely by CMV exposure. Most TCR sequences were observed very rarely across donors, whereas some public TCRs were present in many individuals. Some IMGT-functional V segments, including TRBV6-2 and TRBV6-3, could not be told apart with the 87-base-pair reads, so those segments were excluded. Correlated functional status among segregating V segments might reflect linkage disequilibrium, but an unknown experimental factor could not be ruled out. In a later analysis, HLA-associated TCR beta chains showed more clonal expansion and lower generation probabilities than non-associated chains that were equally common. CMV serostatus was the only immune exposure information available for the cohort. V-gene and J-gene trimming of TCR beta chains was associated with a missense DCLRE1C variant in a later genetic analysis, and the association was replicated in an independent cohort. Because counts were too low, seventeen rarely observed V segments, including chromosome 9 orphons, were excluded from the earlier analysis of some 590 of the donors. In a later analysis, TCR association rates were found to vary across HLA loci, with the most associated TCRs seen for DRB1 alleles and the fewest for HLA-C alleles. A few of the identified cytomegalovirus-associated TCR beta chains were confirmed in vitro to be specific for cytomegalovirus antigens. Roughly uniform sequencing depth across donors was assumed in presence/absence analyses, although this assumption may not hold. In a later analysis, some 17,000 TCR beta sequences were associated with specific HLA alleles at a false discovery rate of 0.05. This cohort had only TCR beta chains sequenced, and the lack of alpha or paired-chain data limited which features could be detected. When HLA alleles, especially DR and DQ, strongly co-occurred, attributing TCR associations to individual alleles was difficult. In the study, 164 TCR beta chains were listed as associated with cytomegalovirus. A further reported finding was that TCR beta sequences accurately predicted the HLA-A and HLA-B alleles for most subjects in the first cohort. An earlier analysis of approximately 590 of the donors showed that most TCR beta V segments appeared in productive rearrangements either about 87% or about 30% of the time, which broadly matched IMGT annotations. According to a later analysis, parvovirus B19, influenza, CMV and Epstein-Barr virus appeared linked to several top co-occurrence clusters. Because some donors lacked HLA typing at each locus, the association tests relied only on the typed subset. According to a later genetic analysis, donors in an Asian-associated ancestry cluster had fewer N-insertions in productive TCRs than the approximately 710-donor mean.

Libraries were built with the immunoSEQ multiplex PCR assay. For the multiplex PCR, a mixture combining 60 forward primers for TCR Vbeta segments and 13 reverse primers for TCR Jbeta segments was used. The CDR3 region of rearranged TCR beta genes was amplified from genomic DNA by a multiplex PCR assay. The amplified TCR beta libraries were sequenced on the Illumina HiSeq System as 87-base-pair reads. For the original study's pipeline: In a later analysis, some 80 million unique TCR beta chains were counted across the 500 to 850 repertoires, and about 9.9 million of these chains were shared by at least two donors. Raw reads were error-corrected and collapsed into unique sequences with a nearest-neighbor algorithm that merged closely related sequences to remove PCR and sequencing errors. Alignment of CDR3 sequences to IMGT reference sequences was used to assign V, D and J gene segments. For a sequence to be retained, a match of at least six nucleotides was required to both a V gene segment and a J gene segment. A rearrangement was called productive if the CDR3 had no stop codons and remained in frame with V and J, and every other rearrangement was called non-productive. CDR3 was defined by IMGT convention, running from the second conserved V-encoded cysteine to the conserved J-encoded phenylalanine. The earlier analysis of about 610 of the donors excluded sequences that lacked an unambiguous match to a single V gene segment. An earlier analysis of 587 of the donors classified V segments as functional when productive rearrangements were above 56.7% and as segregating when the standard deviation between donors was above 5%. A statistical classification framework was built to diagnose cytomegalovirus status from the catalog of TCR beta chain sequences. A later analysis assigned V and J genes by comparing TCR nucleotide sequences with IMGT/GENE-DB human TR gene sequences. A later analysis assigned CDR3 sequences and most-parsimonious VDJ recombination scenarios with the TCRdist pipeline. A later analysis defined each TCR beta chain by its CDR3 amino acid sequence plus V-gene family, and excluded reads lacking a unique V-gene family. In a later analysis, 450 to 600 highly shared, low-generation-probability nucleotide sequences were removed to address suspected cross-contamination and a sequencing artifact. In a later analysis, a clonal expansion index for each public chain was calculated from normalized within-repertoire ranks of inferred template counts. A later analysis computed generation probabilities with a VDJ recombination model fitted to out-of-frame rearrangements, and checked the results against IGoR. Hypergeometric tests were used in a later analysis to score TCR-TCR, TCR-HLA and TCR-CMV co-occurrence, with a repertoire-size bias correction applied to the TCR pairs. In a later analysis, false discovery rates were estimated by permuting HLA or CMV assignments 20 times. In a later analysis, co-occurring TCRs were grouped using DBSCAN, and TCRdist sequence similarity was added for clustering within HLA-allele-positive subsets. For co-occurrence clustering, repertoires with fewer than 30,000 or more than 120,000 public chains were excluded, along with about five repertoires with anomalous nucleotide sharing. TCRdb's version of the immuneACCESS table is confined to in-frame rearrangements and falls short of the full clone set. An unresolved V gene accounts for under half of the shortfall where checked; the remainder is of unknown origin. V and J calls plus clone size are reproduced from that table; the DNA served to infer D and trimming. The sample contains 200,000 or so clones, over 80% of them found a single time. The top ten clones comprise more than 0.6% of the sample.

Notes on this clone: It lacks a known antigen. Within one base of it there is no much larger clone, and no base qualities were kept.

The cohort was made up of roughly 670 healthy bone marrow donors. At the time of sampling, all cohort members were nominally healthy, though unrecorded immune exposures were likely present. The donor was CMV seronegative and was included in the group of a few hundred seronegative cohort members. Each donor provided a peripheral blood sample, and peripheral blood mononuclear cells were used for TCR beta sequencing. Genomic DNA was extracted from the blood cell samples with the Qiagen DNeasy Blood Extraction Kit. V loses 6 bases, J loses 0 bases, and the germline ends lie 11 bases apart. From its cysteine to its phenylalanine, the CDR3 spans 15 amino acids. Solely the CDR3 DNA is kept, with 45 bases framed from the first base. From a lookup of the germline V gene, CDR1 and CDR2 are MGHDK and SYGVNS.

The source is a boy between 2 and 15 years old in good health and CMV-seronegative. Rearrangement joined TRBV25-1 to TRBJ2-2; matching of 6 bases hints at TRBD2 as the D gene. The sequencing sample was made of PBMCs. The sequenced DNA: TGTGCCAGCAGGGCGCGGGGCCCGAACACCGGGGAGCTGTTTTTT. The translation is CASRARGPNTGELFF.